These 29 T cell receptor beta chains share one sample of origin, sequenced in a study of T cell responses to AZD1222 COVID-19 vaccine. The data were produced by immunoSEQ multiplex PCR, yet TCRdb's version contains in-frame clones alone and is incomplete. The data contain approximately 150,000 clones, about 90% of them seen just once; the ten biggest clones take up under 4.5%. The sequencing used peripheral blood, collected 28 days after the second AZD1222 dose. The source of these receptors is an adult who received the AZD1222 COVID-19 vaccine.

This chain links TRBV3-1 (or the pseudogene TRBV3-2) with TRBJ2-3; D remains ambiguous. Germline assignment: CDR1 LGHDT and CDR2 YNNKEL (reference sequence). The CDR3 spans 16 residues. Between the trimmed V and J ends, which lost 3 bases and 2 bases, there was a span of 15 bases. CDR3 loop: CASSHQDPSLTDTQYF. As DNA, the CDR3 is TGTGCCAGCAGCCACCAGGACCCCTCACTCACAGATACGCAGTATTTT.

In DNA, the CDR3 is TGTGCCAGCAGCTCACAGGGGTATGGCTACACCTTC. This sequence encodes CASSSQGYGYTF. This rearrangement joins TRBV5-6 to TRBJ1-2; 7 bases match TRBD1. CDR3 size: 12 residues. Germline CDR1 and CDR2: SGHDT and YYEEEE. V lost 3 bases to trimming and J lost 5 bases; unmatched junction nucleotides: 1.

The chain couples TRBV6-1 to TRBJ2-3; D may correspond to TRBD1 or TRBD2 (5 bases each). V lost 2 bases, J lost 6 bases, and 12 bases lay in between. The CDR3 extends over 14 amino acids. CDR1 and CDR2 from the germline V gene are MNHNS and SASEGT. The CDR3 coding sequence is TGTGCCAGCAGTGAATGGCCGGGACGGGATACGCAGTATTTT. Its translation is CASSEWPGRDTQYF.

The chain carries TRBV7-2 and TRBJ1-2; unclear D gene. Between the trimmed V and J ends, which lost 1 base and 2 bases, there was a span of 11 bases. The germline CDR1 and CDR2 sequences are SGHTA and FQGNSA. This CDR3 has 15 amino acids. The CDR3 protein is CASSLVRSYNYGYTF. CDR3 nucleotide sequence: TGTGCCAGCAGCTTAGTGCGGTCTTACAACTATGGCTACACCTTC.

The chain recombines TRBV28 with TRBJ1-5; TRBD1 matches 8 bases. The CDR3 extends over 13 amino acids. The V gene end was trimmed by 6 bases and the J gene end by 9 bases; junction bases not matched to a gene: 7. Germline lookup yields CDR1 MDHEN and CDR2 SYDVKM. The CDR3 spells CASSSRDRTPQHF. The CDR3 coding sequence is TGTGCCAGCAGCTCCCGGGACAGGACGCCCCAGCATTTT.

V gene TRBV27 combines with J gene TRBJ2-1; 8 bases fit TRBD1. Germline loops: CDR1 MNHEY, CDR2 SMNVEV (reference sequence). This CDR3 region has 15 residues. V was clipped by 6 bases and J by 7 bases; unmatched bases: 11. CDR3 DNA sequence: TGTGCCAGCAGGGGAACAGGGGGTGCCCGAAATGAGCAGTTCTTC. Protein sequence: CASRGTGGARNEQFF.

The chain carries TRBV7-2 and TRBJ2-5, with 8 bases that match TRBD2. V lost 5 bases to trimming and J lost 5 bases; unmatched junction nucleotides: 4. The CDR3 totals 13 residues. Germline V gene data show CDR1 as SGHTA and CDR2 as FQGNSA. The chain's CDR3 is CASSPGGGETQYF. In DNA form, the CDR3 reads TGTGCCAGCAGCCCCGGCGGGGGGGAGACCCAGTACTTC.

The chain uses TRBV7-2 and TRBJ2-7; 10 nucleotides line up with TRBD2. Germline CDR1 is SGHTA and CDR2 is FQGNSA. Losses at the gene ends were 5 bases for V and 4 bases for J; bases not matched to a gene: 5. CDR3 length equals 14 residues. This CDR3 reads CASSKLAGPYEQYF. The CDR3 nucleotides are TGTGCCAGCAGCAAACTAGCGGGGCCTTACGAGCAGTACTTC.

This chain joins TRBV6-5 and TRBJ2-7; 9 nucleotides agree with TRBD1. CDR1 and CDR2 from the germline V gene are MNHEY and SVGAGI. CDR3 size: 15 residues. V dropped 6 bases and J dropped 5; count of bases not matched to a gene: 11. CDR3 sequence reads: CASRMRTGATNEQYF. Here the CDR3 DNA reads TGTGCCAGCAGAATGAGGACAGGGGCTACCAACGAGCAGTACTTC.

The genes are TRBV2 and TRBJ1-2, with 8 bases lining up with TRBD1. V gave up 9 bases and J gave up 4 bases; unmatched junction bases: 7. Germline V gene sequence: CDR1 SNHLY, CDR2 FYNNEI. The CDR3 spans 13 residues. The CDR3 region is CARRQGSAYGYTF. CDR3 sequence (DNA): TGTGCCAGGAGACAGGGGAGTGCCTATGGCTACACCTTC.

This chain uses TRBV6-5 with TRBJ2-7; no reliable D call. Per germline, CDR1 MNHEY and CDR2 SVGAGI. The CDR3 consists of 14 residues. Deletions cut 7 bases from V and 2 bases from J, with 15 bases between. CDR3 DNA: TGTGCCAGCACTAACCTAGGACGGGCCTACGAGCAGTACTTC. Its protein product is CASTNLGRAYEQYF.

The chain combines TRBV5-4 with TRBJ1-1, with D possibly being TRBD1 (6 bases). This CDR3 contains 15 residues. V was cut by 5 bases and J by 4 bases, with 18 bases left in between. In germline, CDR1 is SGHNT, CDR2 YYREEE (reference sequence). The CDR3 spells CASSTLWGGRTEAFF. The CDR3 nucleotides are TGTGCCAGCAGTACTCTCTGGGGGGGGCGCACTGAAGCTTTCTTT.

The V gene is TRBV27, the J gene TRBJ2-1; 8 bases align to TRBD1. With V trimmed by 6 bases and J by 4 bases, 5 bases remained unmatched. Germline V gives CDR1 MNHEY, CDR2 SMNVEV (reference sequence). The length of the CDR3 is 14 residues. CDR3 region: CASRRQGAYNEQFF. The CDR3 coding sequence is TGTGCCAGCAGAAGGCAGGGGGCGTACAATGAGCAGTTCTTC.

The chain links TRBV7-2 to TRBJ1-2; tentative D call: TRBD1 (5 bases). The CDR3 is 13 residues long. Germline V gene sequence: CDR1 SGHTA, CDR2 FQGNSA. Trimming took off 4 bases at V and 9 bases at J, with 15 bases between the two ends. CDR3: CASSSYGTYSYTF. The CDR3 nucleotides are TGTGCCAGCAGCTCCTACGGGACGTATAGCTACACCTTC.

This clone is a singleton in its sample. V usage is TRBV2 and J usage is TRBJ1-5; tentative D call: TRBD1 (6 bases). The CDR3 is made up of 15 amino acids. Trimming took off 6 bases at V and 4 bases at J, with 16 bases between the two ends. In germline, CDR1 is SNHLY, CDR2 FYNNEI. Here the CDR3 reads CASSGRGDTNQPQHF. CDR3 bases: TGTGCCAGCAGCGGAAGGGGGGACACAAATCAGCCCCAGCATTTT.

This chain joins TRBV5-4 and TRBJ2-7; 7 positions match TRBD2. Germline values: CDR1 SGHNT, CDR2 YYREEE (reference sequence). The CDR3 is made up of 15 amino acids. V shed 0 bases, J shed 0 bases, and the junction held 3 bases outside the gene matches. The CDR3 sequence is CASSLEAGPSYEQYF. CDR3 in DNA: TGTGCCAGCAGCTTGGAAGCGGGACCCTCCTACGAGCAGTACTTC. Full variable domain (remainder filled in from reference TRBV5-4 and TRBJ2-7): ETGVTQSPTHLIKTRGQQVTLRCSSQSGHNTVSWYQQALGQGPQFIFQYYREEENGRGNFPPRFSGLQFPNYSSELNVNALELDDSALYLCASSLEAGPSYEQYFGPGTRLTVT.

This chain connects TRBV2 to TRBJ2-1; unclear D gene. The CDR3 totals 13 residues. Germline V gene data show CDR1 as SNHLY and CDR2 as FYNNEI. The V and J ends lost 6 bases and 6 bases respectively, with 12 bases between them. The CDR3: CASRQLSGNEQFF. The CDR3 DNA reads TGTGCCAGCAGACAGCTCTCGGGCAATGAGCAGTTCTTC.

V is TRBV28 and J is TRBJ2-7; D might be TRBD1 or TRBD2, each matching 5 bases. V shed 3 bases and J shed 8 bases, with 11 bases lying between them. CDR3 length: 12 residues. The germline CDR1 and CDR2 sequences are MDHEN and SYDVKM. CDR3 sequence (DNA): TGTGCCAGCAGTTTGTCACGGGGCCAGCAGTACTTC. Protein product: CASSLSRGQQYF.

V and J are TRBV28 and TRBJ1-1; 8 bases line up with TRBD1. The V segment lost 5 bases and the J segment 5 bases; nucleotides outside the gene matches: 10. The germline V gene encodes CDR1 MDHEN and CDR2 SYDVKM. The CDR3 is 15 amino acids. The CDR3: CASSPGDRRDTEAFF. CDR3 DNA: TGTGCCAGCAGTCCCGGGGACAGGCGGGATACTGAAGCTTTCTTT.

The CDR3 sequence: CASSILGGSTDTQYF. The CDR3 bases are TGTGCCAGTAGTATTTTGGGAGGATCCACAGATACGCAGTATTTT. This chain links TRBV19 with TRBJ2-3; TRBD2 is a possible D gene (6 bases). With 3 bases removed from V and 2 bases from J, the gap between germline ends came to 12 bases. Germline CDR1 reads LNHDA; CDR2 reads SQIVND (reference sequence). The CDR3 spans 15 residues.

The chain has TRBV9 and TRBJ2-1; tentative D call: TRBD2 (6 bases). This CDR3 contains 15 residues. Germline assignment: CDR1 SGDLS and CDR2 YYNGEE. Trimming removed 0 bases from V and 2 bases from J, with 9 bases in between. The CDR3 is CASSVGGGTYNEQFF. In DNA, the CDR3 is TGTGCCAGCAGCGTAGGCGGAGGGACCTACAATGAGCAGTTCTTC.

V usage is TRBV3-1 (or the pseudogene TRBV3-2) and J usage is TRBJ2-1, with no clear D. V was cut by 0 bases and J by 5 bases, with 8 bases left in between. This CDR3 has 14 residues. Germline assignment: CDR1 LGHDT and CDR2 YNNKEL (reference sequence). The CDR3 DNA sequence: TGTGCCAGCAGCCAAGATAGGCAGGACAATGAGCAGTTCTTC. As protein: CASSQDRQDNEQFF.

The table lists this clone with a few counts. The chain links TRBV5-1 to TRBJ1-6; D gene ambiguous. Germline-derived CDR1 and CDR2 are SGHRS and YFSETQ. V lost 3 bases, J lost 7 bases, and 8 bases lay in between. The CDR3 has 13 residues. CDR3 coding DNA: TGCGCCAGCAGCTCGGACCAGAATTCACCCCTCCACTTT. Encoded protein: CASSSDQNSPLHF.

In this sample, this clone turned up a few times. The chain is built from TRBV29-1 and TRBJ2-5, with TRBD1 as a possible D gene (6 bases). Looked up from germline, CDR1 is SQVTM and CDR2 is ANQGSEA. V lost 1 base to trimming and J lost 4 bases, with 7 bases between them. This CDR3 is 12 amino acids long. The CDR3 loop reads CSVEGGGETQYF. In nucleotides, the CDR3 is TGCAGCGTTGAAGGAGGGGGAGAGACCCAGTACTTC.

The rearrangement links TRBV6-5 to TRBJ2-2; D gene uncertain. The length of the CDR3 is 12 residues. Between the trimmed V and J ends, which lost 6 bases and 5 bases, there was a span of 7 bases. Looked up from germline, CDR1 is MNHEY and CDR2 is SVGAGI. CDR3 nucleotides: TGTGCCAGCAGGGAGAAAACCGGGGAGCTGTTTTTT. This gives the protein CASREKTGELFF.

The chain joins TRBV7-2 to TRBJ2-7; possibly TRBD1 or TRBD2 for D (5 bases each). V was cut by 5 bases and J by 3 bases, with 8 bases left in between. Germline CDR1 reads SGHTA; CDR2 reads FQGNSA. This CDR3 is built from 12 residues. The CDR3 sequence is CASSRDGYEQYF. The CDR3 bases are TGTGCCAGCAGCCGGGACGGCTACGAGCAGTACTTC.

This chain uses TRBV10-3 with TRBJ1-2; 8 bases map to TRBD1. The CDR3 contains 15 residues. With 6 bases clipped from V and 8 bases from J, the junction kept 14 bases outside the gene matches. Per germline, CDR1 ENHRY and CDR2 SYGVKD. The DNA of the CDR3 is TGTGCCATCAGCCCCGGGACAGGAAGGTCGTTGGGCTACACCTTC. Its translation is CAISPGTGRSLGYTF.

This sequence joins TRBV18 and TRBJ2-7; D is perhaps TRBD2 (6 bases). Germline lookup yields CDR1 KGHSH and CDR2 LQKENI. This CDR3 comprises 14 residues. Trimming shortened V by 3 bases and J by 1 base, and 10 bases separated the two germline ends. The CDR3 reads CASSPGLQSYEQYF. The CDR3 coding sequence is TGTGCCAGCTCACCGGGACTCCAATCCTACGAGCAGTACTTC.

This clone was seen a single time. The chain employs TRBV7-2 and TRBJ1-2; the D is unclear. Trimming pared 1 base from V and 5 bases from J, leaving 11 bases between. CDR3 size: 14 residues. The germline V gene encodes CDR1 SGHTA and CDR2 FQGNSA. DNA for the CDR3: TGTGCCAGCAGCTTAGAAAGAGGTGGATATGGCTACACCTTC. Its translation is CASSLERGGYGYTF.